Each of the 29 T cell receptor beta chains below was sequenced from the same sample in a study of shared clonotypes between healthy human individuals. TCRdb's copy holds only in-frame clones and misses some; the assay was immunoSEQ multiplex PCR. Of more than 2,000,000 clones detected, just over 90% appear once; the ten largest clones hold more than 0.12%. The sample was naive CD4+ T cells sorted from blood. Specified subset: CD45RA+ positively selected. The receptor source for this set is a man aged 18 to 29 in good health.

The V and J genes are TRBV5-1 and TRBJ2-1; the match to TRBD2 covers 10 bases. V lost 1 base to trimming and J lost 8 bases; unmatched junction nucleotides: 6. Germline loops: CDR1 SGHRS, CDR2 YFSETQ. The CDR3 runs 15 residues. As DNA, the CDR3 is TGCGCCAGCAGCTTGCAGCGGGGGGGCCAGGATGAGCAGTTCTTC. Protein: CASSLQRGGQDEQFF.

The chain uses TRBV6-5 and TRBJ2-5; possibly TRBD2 for D (5 bases). Per germline, CDR1 MNHEY and CDR2 SVGAGI. The CDR3 contains 14 residues. Deletions cut 0 bases from V and 5 bases from J, with 10 bases between. CDR3 residues: CASSYSRARETQYF. DNA of the CDR3: TGTGCCAGCAGTTACTCGCGGGCGCGGGAGACCCAGTACTTC.

The rearrangement uses TRBV6-6 and TRBJ1-2; D is perhaps TRBD1 (6 bases). This CDR3 has 13 amino acids. Trimming removed 5 bases at V and 8 bases at J, with 15 bases between. The germline V gene encodes CDR1 MNHNY and CDR2 SVGAGI (reference sequence). The CDR3 DNA reads as TGTGCCAGCAGTACGGGTCTCGGGGGCGGCTACACCTTC. It encodes CASSTGLGGGYTF.

The chain is built from TRBV18 and TRBJ2-5; D might be TRBD1 or TRBD2, each matching 6 bases. This CDR3 spans 15 amino acids. The ends were cut back, 3 bases at V and 4 bases at J, with 15 bases in the middle. Germline V gives CDR1 KGHSH, CDR2 LQKENI. The CDR3 DNA reads TGTGCCAGCTCACCTTCCCGGGGGCAGCCAGAGACCCAGTACTTC. Translating gives CASSPSRGQPETQYF.

Turning to this clone: This sample includes further DNA sequences coding for the same CDR3. The V call is TRBV11-3, the J call TRBJ2-2; D is undetermined. Trimming pared 1 base from V and 4 bases from J, leaving 4 bases between. The CDR3 has 13 amino acids. Germline loops: CDR1 SGHNT, CDR2 YENEEA. The CDR3 is CASSLGRTGELFF. CDR3 in DNA: TGTGCCAGCAGCTTAGGCCGCACCGGGGAGCTGTTTTTT. Full variable domain (remainder filled in from reference TRBV11-3 and TRBJ2-2): EAGVVQSPRYKIIEKKQPVAFWCNPISGHNTLYWYLQNLGQGPELLIRYENEEAVDDSQLPKDRFSAERLKGVDSTLKIQPAELGDSAVYLCASSLGRTGELFFGEGSRLTVL.

V usage is TRBV29-1 and J usage is TRBJ2-7, with D tentatively TRBD1 (5 bases). The CDR3 is made up of 13 amino acids. Germline V gene data show CDR1 as SQVTM and CDR2 as ANQGSEA. Trimming stripped 6 bases from V and 2 bases from J, with 14 bases between. The CDR3 sequence is CSVPGQRAYEQYF. The DNA of the CDR3 is TGCAGCGTCCCAGGACAAAGGGCCTACGAGCAGTACTTC.

Of note for this clone: Different DNA sequences within this sample yield the same CDR3. The genes are TRBV4-3 and TRBJ1-5; D is unresolved. This CDR3 region has 14 residues. Looked up from germline, CDR1 is LGHNA and CDR2 is YSLEER. Deletions cut 1 base from V and 4 bases from J, with 8 bases between. Here the CDR3 DNA reads TGCGCCAGCAGCCAAGGGCGCGGGAATCAGCCCCAGCATTTT. It translates to CASSQGRGNQPQHF.

This clone is a singleton in its sample. V and J are TRBV7-2 and TRBJ2-7; D not resolved. Germline values: CDR1 SGHTA, CDR2 FQGNSA. The CDR3 runs 13 residues. The V end was cut by 0 bases, the J end by 6 bases, with 9 bases between. CDR3 sequence: CASSLAVLGEQYF. Here the CDR3 DNA reads TGTGCCAGCAGCTTAGCGGTGCTGGGCGAGCAGTACTTC.

The chain couples TRBV27 to TRBJ2-3; unclear D gene. In germline, CDR1 is MNHEY, CDR2 SMNVEV (reference sequence). V was clipped by 7 bases and J by 5 bases, with 7 bases between them. This CDR3 contains 11 residues. CDR3 amino acids: CASIRQDTQYF. CDR3 DNA: TGTGCCAGCATACGGCAAGATACGCAGTATTTT.

The V gene is TRBV5-3, the J gene TRBJ2-7; D might be TRBD1 or TRBD2, each matching 5 bases. TRBV5-3 is noted as an ORF with a role that remains uncertain. The CDR3 consists of 16 residues. V was shortened by 2 bases and J by 5 bases, with 20 bases between the two germline ends. CDR3 DNA sequence: TGTGCCAGAAGCTTTACCCTCAAGAGGGGATTCCACGAGCAGTACTTC. Translation: CARSFTLKRGFHEQYF.

This clone occurred once. This sequence joins TRBV5-1 and TRBJ2-7; the match to TRBD2 covers 12 bases. CDR3 size: 14 residues. Losses at the gene ends were 4 bases for V and 6 bases for J; bases not matched to a gene: 5. The germline CDR1 and CDR2 sequences are SGHRS and YFSETQ. CDR3 residues: CASSQTSGSGEQYF. CDR3 sequence (DNA): TGCGCCAGCAGCCAGACTAGCGGGAGTGGCGAGCAGTACTTC.

This clone came up once. The rearrangement joins TRBV7-2 to TRBJ1-2, with D perhaps matching TRBD1 (6 bases). The length of the CDR3 is 14 residues. The V gene's germline CDR1 is SGHTA and CDR2 FQGNSA. Trimming left V 10 bases short and J 4 bases short, with 19 bases between. The CDR3 DNA reads as TGTGCCACCGAATACGCGGGGGCCCCCTATGGCTACACCTTC. Its protein product is CATEYAGAPYGYTF.

The chain is built from TRBV10-3 and TRBJ2-2; the D gene could be TRBD1 or TRBD2 (5 bases each). This CDR3 has 16 amino acids. Germline loops: CDR1 ENHRY, CDR2 SYGVKD. V was pared by 5 bases and J by 1 base, with 14 bases between. The CDR3, as DNA: TGTGCCATCAGTAGAGCCGGGACGGAGAACACCGGGGAGCTGTTTTTT. Amino acid sequence: CAISRAGTENTGELFF.

This clone was seen a handful of times. The identical CDR3 is also encoded by other nucleotide sequences in the sample. The V and J genes are TRBV6-1 and TRBJ1-6; TRBD1 matches at 9 bases. Germline-derived CDR1 and CDR2 are MNHNS and SASEGT. Germline trimming cut 8 bases from V and 7 bases from J; bases unmatched to any gene: 3. The CDR3 consists of 13 residues. The CDR3 spells CASSGTGNSPLHF. The CDR3 DNA reads as TGTGCCAGCTCCGGGACAGGGAATTCACCCCTCCACTTT.

J is TRBJ2-3 and V is TRBV19; D call uncertain. The V and J ends lost 5 bases and 2 bases respectively, with 5 bases between them. Germline CDR1 and CDR2: LNHDA and SQIVND (reference sequence). This CDR3 is built from 12 residues. CDR3 in amino acids: CASSWDTDTQYF. Written as DNA, the CDR3 is TGTGCCAGTAGTTGGGACACAGATACGCAGTATTTT.

The chain uses TRBV5-1 and TRBJ1-2, with a tentative D call TRBD1 (6 bases). Trimming took 4 bases from V and 6 from J, leaving 19 bases between them. The CDR3 extends over 15 amino acids. Looked up from germline, CDR1 is SGHRS and CDR2 is YFSETQ. In DNA, the CDR3 is TGCGCCAGCAGCCCGGCCTATGGGGGGGCCAATGGCTACACCTTC. Translation gives CASSPAYGGANGYTF.

The gene calls are TRBV19 and TRBJ2-1, with D possibly being TRBD1 (5 bases). In germline, CDR1 is LNHDA, CDR2 SQIVND (reference sequence). V was shortened by 7 bases and J by 0 bases, with 10 bases between the two germline ends. This CDR3 is 14 amino acids long. The chain's CDR3 is CASKQGSSYNEQFF. CDR3 in DNA: TGTGCCAGTAAGCAGGGCAGCTCCTACAATGAGCAGTTCTTC.

V is TRBV19 and J is TRBJ2-1, with 7 bases identical to TRBD2. There are 15 residues in the CDR3. Unmatched junction bases numbered 11, after V lost 4 bases and J lost 8 bases. Germline CDR1 LNHDA, CDR2 SQIVND (reference sequence). Here the CDR3 reads CASSTWLAVIDEQFF. The CDR3 nucleotides are TGTGCCAGTAGTACCTGGCTAGCGGTTATCGATGAGCAGTTCTTC.

The table lists this clone with a count of one. The CDR3 DNA is TGTGCCAGCAGCCAGACTATTCGAACCGGGGAGCTGTTTTTT. It codes for CASSQTIRTGELFF. This chain joins TRBV11-2 and TRBJ2-2, with D possibly TRBD2 on 5 matching bases. From germline, CDR1 is SGHAT and CDR2 FQNNGV. V was shortened by 5 bases and J by 5 bases, with 12 bases between the two germline ends. The CDR3 has 14 residues.

The V gene is TRBV7-2, the J gene TRBJ1-5; no reliable D call. V was pared by 2 bases and J by 4 bases, with 9 bases between. The CDR3 has 14 amino acids. CDR1 and CDR2 from the germline V gene are SGHTA and FQGNSA. As DNA, the CDR3 is TGTGCCAGCAGCTTAACGGATCTTAATCAGCCCCAGCATTTT. Translation: CASSLTDLNQPQHF.

The V and J genes are TRBV6-6 and TRBJ1-1, with D uncertain. CDR1 and CDR2 from the germline V gene are MNHNY and SVGAGI (reference sequence). V gave up 0 bases and J gave up 2 bases, with 10 bases separating them. The CDR3 runs 15 residues. Here the CDR3 DNA reads TGTGCCAGCAGTTACTCGAGGTATCCAAACACTGAAGCTTTCTTT. It encodes CASSYSRYPNTEAFF.

The rearrangement joins TRBV7-9 to TRBJ2-6; 7 bases agree with TRBD1. Germline V gene data show CDR1 as SEHNR and CDR2 as FQNEAQ (reference sequence). The CDR3 runs 18 residues. Trimming at V came to 2 bases and at J to 1 base, leaving 8 bases not matched to a gene. In DNA form, the CDR3 reads TGTGCCAGCAGCTTATCCGGGACAGCATTTTCTGGGGCCAACGTCCTGACTTTC. This gives the protein CASSLSGTAFSGANVLTF.

This clone has only one observation. The CDR3: CASSESRPNYGYTF. The CDR3 DNA is TGTGCCAGCAGTGAATCTCGACCGAACTATGGCTACACCTTC. V usage is TRBV6-1 and J usage is TRBJ1-2; D gene uncertain. The CDR3 is 14 residues long. From germline, CDR1 is MNHNS and CDR2 SASEGT. V lost 2 bases to trimming and J lost 2 bases, with 9 bases between them.

Note on this clone: This sample includes further DNA sequences coding for the same CDR3. This sequence joins TRBV5-4 and TRBJ1-2, with D possibly being TRBD1 (6 bases). Between the trimmed V and J ends, which lost 0 bases and 4 bases, there was a span of 10 bases. There are 14 residues in the CDR3. Germline V lookup: CDR1 SGHNT, CDR2 YYREEE (reference sequence). The CDR3 DNA follows: TGTGCCAGCAGCTTGGAACAGGGTTCCTATGGCTACACCTTC. Protein product: CASSLEQGSYGYTF. Using reference TRBV5-4 and TRBJ1-2 for the parts outside the CDR3, the full variable domain is ETGVTQSPTHLIKTRGQQVTLRCSSQSGHNTVSWYQQALGQGPQFIFQYYREEENGRGNFPPRFSGLQFPNYSSELNVNALELDDSALYLCASSLEQGSYGYTFGSGTRLTVV.

The chain joins TRBV6-1 to TRBJ1-1; D is unresolved. V lost 1 base and J lost 1, with 16 bases in between. The germline gives CDR1 MNHNS, CDR2 SASEGT. The CDR3 covers 17 residues. The CDR3 loop reads CASSEGFWKSANTEAFF. The CDR3 DNA reads as TGTGCCAGCAGTGAAGGGTTTTGGAAGAGTGCGAACACTGAAGCTTTCTTT.

The V call is TRBV10-3, the J call TRBJ1-6; TRBD1 matches 7 bases. The CDR3 extends over 16 amino acids. The V and J ends lost 5 bases and 7 bases, in that order; junction bases with no gene match: 11. Germline CDR1 reads ENHRY; CDR2 reads SYGVKD. CDR3 coding DNA: TGTGCCATCAGTCCCCACGGAACCAGGGGGAATTCACCCCTCCACTTT. Its translation: CAISPHGTRGNSPLHF.

The rearrangement links TRBV4-1 to TRBJ2-2; TRBD2 matches at 8 bases. The germline V gene has CDR1 MGHRA and CDR2 YSYEKL. After removal of 4 bases from V and 7 bases from J, the junction contained 14 bases not matched to a gene. The CDR3 loop spans 17 amino acids. CDR3: CASSPAPGLGGNGELFF. The CDR3 DNA sequence: TGCGCCAGCAGCCCTGCGCCGGGACTAGGAGGGAACGGGGAGCTGTTTTTT.

The chain employs TRBV11-2 and TRBJ2-2; D is ambiguous. The CDR3 sequence is 14 residues long. V lost 2 bases to trimming and J lost 6 bases, with 10 bases between them. CDR1 is SGHAT and CDR2 is FQNNGV in the germline V gene. The CDR3 bases are TGTGCCAGCAGCTTACGAGTGGGGTCCGGGGAGCTGTTTTTT. It translates to CASSLRVGSGELFF.

The genes are TRBV5-1 and TRBJ2-3; weak D call: TRBD2 (5 bases). Germline V gene sequence: CDR1 SGHRS, CDR2 YFSETQ. V shed 5 bases and J shed 4 bases, with 20 bases lying between them. The CDR3 sequence is 16 residues long. CDR3 nucleotide sequence: TGCGCCAGCAGTGCGGGTAGGGAGCCCCTGCCAGATACGCAGTATTTT. Its translation: CASSAGREPLPDTQYF.